The clone carrying this TCR beta chain was seen only a few times. This entry belongs to a study of T-cell memory formation after mild COVID-19. The germline gives CDR1 LNHNV, CDR2 YYDKDF (reference sequence). V trimming: 2 bases; J trimming: 14 bases; junction bases outside the gene matches: 5. The CDR3 runs to 12 residues. One entry per CDR3 protein results from TCRdb running MiXCR on the 5' RACE reads. In the table there are 250,000 to 350,000 distinct CDR3 sequences, about a sixth of which are singletons. The sample taken for sequencing was PBMCs or a T cell subset sorted from them (not recorded which). This sequence was found in a man aged 18 to 29 who had mild COVID-19 (a few samples of this study predate the infection). Cell type and time point are not known. The chain uses TRBV15 and TRBJ2-4; 8 nucleotides align to TRBD1. The CDR3 loop reads CATSRPPGQEYF. The CDR3 bases are TGTGCCACCAGCAGACCCCCGGGACAGGAGTACTTC.